The clone carrying this T cell receptor (beta chain) was observed once. The source of the sample is a study of blood T cell repertoires in COVID-19. Participants were aged about 18 to 100 years from 20 to 30 US areas. Clinical history as reported by participants underpinned cohort assignment. Among Cohort 3 donors, those recovered had two negative PCRs, clearance, or symptom resolution. Produced via immunoSEQ multiplex PCR; TCRdb's table is partial and in-frame only. The profile covers under 300,000 clones, with nearly 90% appearing a single time and 1.5% to 2% taken by the ten largest. Trimming pared 10 bases from V and 6 bases from J, leaving 16 bases between. This CDR3 has 13 residues. Germline assignment: CDR1 MNHEY and CDR2 SMNVEV (reference sequence).

The receptor was isolated from a woman aged 60-75 years who had recovered from COVID-19. Sequences were obtained from PBMCs or T cells enriched from blood (not recorded which). V usage is TRBV27 and J usage is TRBJ1-5; TRBD1 is a possible D gene (6 bases). The CDR3 nucleotides read TGTGCCATCCCACCAGGGGACGGTCAGCCCCAGCATTTT. It encodes CAIPPGDGQPQHF.